The clone carrying this T cell receptor beta chain was seen just once. The data originate from a study of blood T cell repertoires in COVID-19. Study overall: The United States, Italy and Spain supplied acute and convalescent COVID-19 samples.

The CDR3 has 16 residues. V shed 2 bases, J shed 5 bases, and the junction held 12 bases outside the gene matches. CDR1 is SGHNT, CDR2 YYREEE, per germline (reference sequence). Original methodology: Amplification of reference gene primers was used by the study to estimate nucleated cell counts. The data were produced by immunoSEQ multiplex PCR, yet TCRdb's version contains in-frame clones alone and is incomplete. V and J calls and clone size come straight from that table; D and trimming were deduced from the DNA. The sample holds fewer than 85,000 clones, around 88% seen once. What was sequenced was peripheral blood. The chain links TRBV5-4 to TRBJ2-7; 8 positions agree with TRBD2. The sequence was obtained from a woman aged 55-70 years with acute or convalescent COVID-19. The CDR3 nucleotides are TGTGCCAGCAGCTTACGGGGGCGGGAGGAGGGAGACGAGCAGTACTTC. Translated: CASSLRGREEGDEQYF.